The 6 T cell receptor beta chains reported below all come from one sample, sequenced in a study of T-cell memory formation after mild COVID-19. TCRdb re-called the 5' RACE reads through MiXCR, storing one row per CDR3 protein. Among around 370,000 distinct CDR3 sequences, more than 20% were seen once, and the ten largest hold around 13%. Sequenced: PBMCs or a T cell subset sorted from them (not recorded which). Receptor source: an adult woman who had mild COVID-19 (a few samples of this study predate the infection). Cell type and time point are not known.

In the case of this clonotype: An end of the junction differs from the germline gene, which may be a read error. The chain employs TRBV4-3 and TRBJ2-7, with TRBD1 matching over 12 bases. CDR3 length: 13 residues. Germline V gene lookup returns CDR1 LGHNA and CDR2 YSLEER. CDR3 in amino acids: CASSQDRDRGLLF. The CDR3 DNA is TGCGCCAGCAGCCAAGATCGGGACAGGGGGCTCCTTTTT.

The chain employs TRBV9 and TRBJ2-7; 7 bases map to TRBD2. Germline V gene sequence: CDR1 SGDLS, CDR2 YYNGEE. Unmatched junction bases numbered 13, after V lost 8 bases and J lost 5 bases. The CDR3 runs to 14 residues. Written as DNA, the CDR3 is TGTGCCAGTAGCTTCGCCCGGGGGGATCACGAGCAGTACTTC. Translation gives CASSFARGDHEQYF.

The chain has TRBV10-3 and TRBJ1-1, with D possibly being TRBD1 (6 bases). There are 17 residues in the CDR3. Germline values: CDR1 ENHRY, CDR2 SYGVKD. Between the trimmed V and J ends, which lost 3 bases and 4 bases, there was a span of 21 bases. The CDR3 loop reads CAISEKQGTWSSTEAFF. The CDR3 coding sequence is TGTGCCATCAGTGAAAAACAGGGTACCTGGTCGAGCACTGAAGCTTTCTTT.

This clonotype has only a few counts. The rearrangement uses TRBV15 and TRBJ2-1; D may match TRBD1 or TRBD2 (5 bases each). The length of the CDR3 is 16 residues. The germline gives CDR1 LNHNV, CDR2 YYDKDF (reference sequence). The V gene lost 4 bases and the J gene lost 3 bases, with 16 bases spanning the gap. The DNA for the CDR3 is TGTGCCACCAGCAATGGGACCTTACCCTTCTACAATGAGCAGTTCTTC. Translated, it gives CATSNGTLPFYNEQFF.

CDR3 coding DNA: TGTGCCAGCAGTTACCTGTCGCCGGGGGGTGGCTACACCTTC. This sequence encodes CASSYLSPGGGYTF. V usage is TRBV6-5 and J usage is TRBJ1-2; possible D gene TRBD1, 5 bases. Germline lookup yields CDR1 MNHEY and CDR2 SVGAGI. Deletions cut 2 bases from V and 7 bases from J, with 14 bases between. The CDR3 spans 14 residues.

V and J are TRBV19 and TRBJ1-1; D is perhaps TRBD1 (5 bases). The germline CDR1 and CDR2 sequences are LNHDA and SQIVND (reference sequence). The V gene lost 7 bases and the J gene lost 4 bases, with 28 bases spanning the gap. This CDR3 is built from 18 residues. This CDR3 reads CASNFTPLVGVGSTEAFF. CDR3 DNA sequence: TGTGCCAGTAATTTCACCCCTCTGGTGGGGGTTGGTAGCACTGAAGCTTTCTTT. Variable domain in full (rest from reference TRBV19 and TRBJ1-1): DGGITQSPKYLFRKEGQNVTLSCEQNLNHDAMYWYRQDPGQGLRLIYYSQIVNDFQKGDIAEGYSVSREKKESFPLTVTSAQKNPTAFYLCASNFTPLVGVGSTEAFFGQGTRLTVV.